The entry below gives a single TCR beta chain sequence along with its context. What it recognizes is unknown. The sample comes from a study of T-cell memory formation after mild COVID-19. Study-level information: Clustering of TCRs was largely donor specific.

TCRdb analysed the 5' RACE reads with MiXCR anew, one entry per CDR3 protein. The sample includes around 310,000 distinct CDR3 sequences, 20% of them seen just once. Findings of the study overall: Several responding clones turned up in pre-infection memory, indicating that cross-reactive memory may have taken part. Mostly located in CM and EM were contracting CD4+ clones, with contracting CD8+ clones located in EMRA. CD4/CD8 balance held among clones contracting day 15 to 85, and later expanders leaned CD4+.

Sequencing was carried out using PBMCs or a T cell subset sorted from them (not recorded which). This TCR came from a man aged 18 to 30 who had mild COVID-19 (a few samples of this study predate the infection). Cell type and time point are not known.

DNA of the CDR3: TGTGCCAGCAGCCGCCGACAGGGAATAAACACCGGGGAGCTGTTTTTT. This codes for CASSRRQGINTGELFF. This chain connects TRBV11-2 to TRBJ2-2; TRBD1 aligns across 7 bases. CDR3 size: 16 residues. The junction had 8 bases not matched to a gene; V was cut back by 5 bases and J by 2 bases. The germline V gene encodes CDR1 SGHAT and CDR2 FQNNGV.